This T cell receptor (beta chain) derives from a study of shared clonotypes between healthy human individuals. Study in general: Each donor contributed plates that comprised three CD4 naive, three CD4 memory, two CD8 naive and one CD8 memory. General study points: In having few donors, the study represented limited genetic and exposure-history diversity.

Original processing methods: ImmunoSEQ junction-only sequences lacked quality scores, so their filtering differed. The repertoire was sequenced with immunoSEQ multiplex PCR; TCRdb's copy has only in-frame clones and lacks some. That table furnishes V, J and clone size, whereas the DNA furnished D and trimming. The data contain 2 million to 2.5 million clones, more than 85% of them singletons. Points on this clone: Its antigen remains unknown.

This clonotype was obtained from a man between 18 and 35 years old in good health. Some clones in this sample may be carry-over from other donors' samples. Sequences were obtained from naive CD4+ T cells from PBMCs. Described subset: CD45RA+ positively selected.

CDR3: CASSSPNTEAFF. CDR3 in DNA: TGTGCCAGCAGTTCGCCGAACACTGAAGCTTTCTTT. The chain links TRBV7-2 to TRBJ1-1; no clear D gene. V was clipped by 6 bases and J by 1 base, with 6 bases between them. Germline V CDR1 and CDR2: SGHTA, FQGNSA. The CDR3 contains 12 residues.